The present entry profiles one T cell receptor (beta chain) with its context. The CDR3 sequence is 16 residues long. V was clipped by 4 bases and J by 4 bases; unmatched bases: 13. Germline CDR1 reads LGHDT; CDR2 reads YNNKEL (reference sequence). These data come from a study of blood T cell repertoires in COVID-19. Study as a whole: COVID-19 samples, acute and convalescent, were from the United States, Italy and Spain.

Authors' analysis steps: Reference gene primer amplification gave nucleated cell count estimates. This table comes from immunoSEQ multiplex PCR, and its TCRdb copy is limited to in-frame clones, with some not included. V, J and clone size reflect that table, while D and trimming were determined from the DNA. Among roughly 250,000 clones, 85% to 90% were seen once, and the ten largest hold 2.4%. Cohorts were determined from participant-reported clinical history. Recovery meant two consecutive negative NP/OP PCR tests, professional clearance, or resolved symptoms. This chain links TRBV3-1 (or the pseudogene TRBV3-2) with TRBJ2-7; 7 bases agree with TRBD2. Sample: PBMCs or T cells enriched from blood (not recorded which). The origin of this receptor is a woman aged 18 to 35 who had recovered from COVID-19. The CDR3 spells CASSPGGGWEPYEQYF. As DNA, the CDR3 is TGTGCCAGCAGCCCTGGGGGGGGATGGGAGCCTTACGAGCAGTACTTC.